This passage covers 7 T cell receptor beta chains from one sample sequenced in a study of blood T cell repertoires in COVID-19. Profiling relied on immunoSEQ multiplex PCR, and the TCRdb table lists in-frame clones only, not all of them. The sample includes over 25,000 clones, 90% of them seen just once. The specimen sequenced was peripheral blood. The receptor source for this set is a man between 65 and 85 years old with active or convalescent COVID-19.

The chain carries TRBV5-1 and TRBJ2-1; 14 bases align to TRBD2. In germline, CDR1 is SGHRS, CDR2 YFSETQ. J was trimmed by 8 bases and V by 4 bases; bases with no gene match: 11. This CDR3 has 17 residues. CDR3 loop: CASSPTATSGRAYEQFF. In nucleotides, the CDR3 is TGCGCCAGCAGCCCCACGGCGACTAGCGGGAGGGCGTATGAGCAGTTCTTC.

This clone was seen only once. CDR3: CASTSLGGEQYF. The CDR3 nucleotides read TGTGCCAGCACTTCCCTTGGGGGGGAGCAGTACTTC. V gene TRBV12-3 or TRBV12-4 combines with J gene TRBJ2-7, with D maybe TRBD2 (6 bases). V was shortened by 7 bases and J by 7 bases, with 14 bases between the two germline ends. The length of the CDR3 is 12 residues.

The V gene is TRBV24-1, the J gene TRBJ2-5, with D perhaps TRBD2 (6 bases). V lost 7 bases and J 1 base, leaving 18 bases between the germline ends. Germline CDR1 KGHDR, CDR2 SFDVKD. The CDR3 has 16 amino acids. The CDR3 DNA sequence: TGTGCCACCAGCCAACCCGGGCAGGAGGGCCAAGAGACCCAGTACTTC. The encoded protein is CATSQPGQEGQETQYF.

The CDR3 region is CASSLGSGTDSWNTEAFF. The CDR3 DNA sequence: TGTGCCAGCAGCTTAGGGTCCGGGACAGATTCTTGGAACACTGAAGCTTTCTTT. The J gene is TRBJ1-1, the V gene TRBV7-6; 7 nucleotides align to TRBD1. CDR3 length equals 18 residues. Germline V gene lookup returns CDR1 SGHVS and CDR2 FNYEAQ. Trimming at V came to 1 base and at J to 1 base, leaving 12 bases not matched to a gene.

The chain links TRBV5-4 to TRBJ1-1; TRBD1 agrees at 7 bases. CDR3 size: 16 residues. Germline V gives CDR1 SGHNT, CDR2 YYREEE (reference sequence). V was pared by 4 bases and J by 2 bases, with 11 bases of the junction left unmatched. CDR3 nucleotides: TGTGCCAGCAGCACCCGGTTAGGGACAGTAAACACTGAAGCTTTCTTT. This codes for CASSTRLGTVNTEAFF.

The chain recombines TRBV5-1 with TRBJ1-1; D gene uncertain. There are 14 residues in the CDR3. Germline loops: CDR1 SGHRS, CDR2 YFSETQ. Trimming pared 4 bases from V and 2 bases from J, leaving 12 bases between. The CDR3 loop is CASSVGFLNTEAFF. The CDR3 DNA reads as TGCGCCAGCAGCGTGGGGTTCCTAAACACTGAAGCTTTCTTT.

The table lists this clone with a count of one. The gene calls are TRBV2 and TRBJ2-3, with D unresolved. Trimming left V 3 bases short and J 1 base short, with 8 bases between. Germline values: CDR1 SNHLY, CDR2 FYNNEI. The CDR3 length is 14 residues. Here the CDR3 reads CASSDRSGTDTQYF. CDR3 nucleotide sequence: TGTGCCAGCAGTGATCGAAGCGGCACAGATACGCAGTATTTT.